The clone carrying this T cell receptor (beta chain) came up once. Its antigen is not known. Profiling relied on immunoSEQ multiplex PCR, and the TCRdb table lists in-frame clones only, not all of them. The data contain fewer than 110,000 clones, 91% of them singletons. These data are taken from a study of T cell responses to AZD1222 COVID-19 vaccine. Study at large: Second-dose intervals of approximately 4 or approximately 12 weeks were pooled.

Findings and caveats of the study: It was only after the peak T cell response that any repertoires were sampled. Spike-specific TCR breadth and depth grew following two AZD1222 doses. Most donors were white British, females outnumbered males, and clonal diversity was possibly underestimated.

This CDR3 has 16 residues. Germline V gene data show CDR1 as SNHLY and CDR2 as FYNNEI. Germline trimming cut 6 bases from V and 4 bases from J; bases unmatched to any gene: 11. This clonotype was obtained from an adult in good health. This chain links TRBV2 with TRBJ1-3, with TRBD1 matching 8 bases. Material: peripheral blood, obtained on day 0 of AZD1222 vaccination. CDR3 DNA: TGTGCCAGCAGGGACCAGGGGGCACGGTCCGGAAACACCATATATTTT. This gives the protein CASRDQGARSGNTIYF.